This paragraph reports one TCR beta chain. The sample originates from a study of technical replicates of blood from several donors. TCRdb's copy holds only in-frame clones and misses some; the assay was immunoSEQ multiplex PCR. The sample includes over 70,000 clones, about 94% of them seen just once. V shed 0 bases and J shed 2 bases, with 10 bases lying between them. The germline gives CDR1 PRHDT, CDR2 FYEKMQ (reference sequence). The CDR3 contains 15 residues. The V gene is TRBV13, the J gene TRBJ2-5; D unclear. The source is a human donor in good health. Sequencing was carried out using T cells isolated from PBMCs. CDR3 region: CASSLGAGWQETQYF. Here the CDR3 DNA reads TGTGCCAGCAGCTTAGGCGCAGGTTGGCAAGAGACCCAGTACTTC.